These T cell receptor beta chains were read from a single sample in a study of a mutant IDH1 vaccine in newly diagnosed glioma. Their antigens remain unidentified. Using immunoSEQ multiplex PCR, the repertoire was profiled, and TCRdb retains in-frame clones only, with some absent. The sample has about 52,000 clones; roughly 72% are singletons. The material sequenced was PBMCs, taken from a glioma patient whose treatment included an IDH1 peptide vaccine. These TCRs come from a middle-aged woman with glioma. Some clones in this sample may be carry-over from other donors' samples. The conserved cysteine and the conserved F or W are not part of the CDR3 here. A D gene is named only where the DNA matches it firmly.

TRBV5-6,TRBJ2-3,TRBD2,13,ASSSGTSGTDTQY
TRBV12-5,TRBJ1-5,.,12,ASGFGLGNQPQH
TRBV6-1,TRBJ1-2,.,13,ASSEGGTTNYGYT
TRBV6-1,TRBJ2-1,.,13,ASNTRGSVYNEQF
TRBV4-1,TRBJ2-4,.,13,ASRSVGGRSDIQY
TRBV5-4,TRBJ1-3,.,13,ASSLGGAGGNTIY
TRBV25-1,TRBJ2-7,.,10,ATALGSYEQY
TRBV30,TRBJ2-3,TRBD2,10,AWGGGSSSQY
TRBV5-1,TRBJ1-1,TRBD1,11,ASSDGQGGRAF
TRBV6-5,TRBJ2-7,TRBD2,11,ASSGTRAAEQY
TRBV19,TRBJ1-5,.,15,ASSPRRGAVQDQPQH
TRBV27,TRBJ2-1,.,10,ASSLMGNEQF
TRBV7-9,TRBJ1-2,.,11,ASSPPRDYGYT
TRBV25-1,TRBJ2-6,TRBD1,15,ASTPGQVNSGANVLT
TRBV5-6,TRBJ2-2,TRBD1,14,ASSLESAGGTGELF
TRBV15,TRBJ1-4,.,12,ATSTRTVNEKLF
TRBV29-1,TRBJ1-1,.,11,SVAQGTGSEAF
TRBV5-5,TRBJ2-3,.,12,ASSLKPLADTQY
TRBV18,TRBJ1-1,.,12,ASSPSRENTEAF
TRBV6-1,TRBJ2-5,.,10,ASSDPLETQY
TRBV14,TRBJ1-4,.,13,ASSPRPIMGEKLF
TRBV30,TRBJ1-2,.,12,AWSVGRINYGYT
TRBV7-6,TRBJ1-3,.,13,ASSSQIISGNTIY
TRBV6-5,TRBJ2-1,TRBD1,13,ASSYGQVPGNEQF
TRBV7-8,TRBJ2-3,TRBD2,12,ASRSGGGTDTQY
TRBV6-4,TRBJ1-5,.,13,ASSDFDLDNQPQH
TRBV7-9,TRBJ1-1,.,13,ASSFGPGRVTEAF
TRBV5-5,TRBJ2-4,.,12,ASSWRVAKNIQY
TRBV6-1,TRBJ2-2,TRBD1,14,ASSEGRGLGTGELF
TRBV5-6,TRBJ2-5,TRBD2,14,ASRRLAGGHLETQY
TRBV6-1,TRBJ1-2,TRBD1,14,ASSGSDRLIDYGYT
TRBV7-9,TRBJ1-5,.,13,ASSLGGGRNQPQH
TRBV5-1,TRBJ2-7,.,13,ASSIGDRTAYEQY
TRBV30,TRBJ1-2,.,10,AWRPGSGGYT
TRBV12-5,TRBJ2-6,TRBD1,15,ASGFGQGNSGANVLT
TRBV29-1,TRBJ1-2,.,10,SVEVRIQGYT
TRBV11-2,TRBJ2-1,TRBD2,15,ASSSMLAGGPYNEQF
TRBV7-9,TRBJ1-2,TRBD1,14,ASRSTGALANYGYT
TRBV7-9,TRBJ1-2,.,12,ASSWVGQSGGYT
TRBV4-3,TRBJ2-5,.,12,ASSHGDRQETQY
TRBV2,TRBJ1-5,.,10,ASKEGGQPQH
TRBV7-8,TRBJ2-2,.,14,ASSLYGQGRSGELF
TRBV27,TRBJ1-4,.,13,ASRGGLATNEKLF
TRBV30,TRBJ2-5,TRBD2,16,AWSGEGLAGAIQETQY
TRBV7-9,TRBJ2-2,.,12,ASSPTANTGELF
TRBV19,TRBJ2-7,.,12,ASSWGLSSYEQY
TRBV5-6,TRBJ1-1,.,13,ASSLGPGTDTEAF
TRBV27,TRBJ1-4,.,16,ASSPKGPNGGFRGKLF
TRBV2,TRBJ1-3,.,13,ASSEYDKSGNTIY
TRBV5-4,TRBJ2-1,.,11,ASSWDNENEQF
TRBV4-3,TRBJ2-7,.,11,ASSQRRFYEQY